This T cell receptor (beta chain) originates from a study of beta chain features in type 1 diabetes. Study outcomes and limitations: Shortening of TCRB CDR3s, moderate but significant, appeared in all four CD4+ subsets of Type 1 diabetes patients.

With respect to this clone: Its target is not known. This specimen includes other DNA sequences encoding the same CDR3.

The sequenced template was cDNA made from the entire isolated RNA. The assay was immunoSEQ multiplex PCR, and TCRdb's table has in-frame clones only and misses some. The table includes 250,000 or so clones, roughly 70% detected once. CDR3 length: 12 residues. The V gene's germline CDR1 is ENHRY and CDR2 SYGVKD. Between the trimmed V and J ends, which lost 3 bases and 4 bases, there was a span of 7 bases. The sequence came from a man aged 30 to 39 in good health. The rearrangement uses TRBV10-3 and TRBJ2-7, with D uncertain. Sequencing was performed on naive CD4+ T cells from blood. The CDR3 nucleotides are TGTGCCATCAGTGAATCTGGTTACGAGCAGTACTTC. Translating it yields CAISESGYEQYF.